This T cell receptor beta chain was obtained from a study of cytomegalovirus exposure and HLA in healthy donors. Across the study: An early data release held 75 million to 100 million unique TCRs from HLA-typed donors. Study-wide results and caveats: TCR beta V segments were, for the most part, productive about 90% or about 30% of the time in an earlier analysis. Roughly uniform sequencing depth across donors was assumed, possibly incorrectly.

Germline V gene lookup returns CDR1 SGHNT and CDR2 YYREEE (reference sequence). The V end lost 4 bases, the J end lost 1 base, and 8 bases lay between the germline ends. The CDR3 runs to 13 residues. With regard to this clone: Its specificity is unknown.

With 60 Vbeta and 13 Jbeta primers, the PCR was carried out. TCRdb's copy holds only in-frame clones and misses some; the assay was immunoSEQ multiplex PCR. The sample lists more than 75,000 clones; 70% to 80% were seen once. The specimen sequenced was PBMCs. The sequence was obtained from a woman in her thirties or forties in good health and CMV-seropositive. The rearrangement joins TRBV5-4 to TRBJ1-1, with D unresolved. The CDR3 here is CASSPDKNTEAFF. The CDR3 DNA is TGTGCCAGCAGCCCCGACAAGAACACTGAAGCTTTCTTT.